This TCR beta chain comes out of a study of blood T cell repertoires in COVID-19. Sequenced by immunoSEQ multiplex PCR; TCRdb stores in-frame clones only, minus some. This sample has 200,000 or so clones, with roughly 85% found just once. Recruitment covered over 20 US areas and drew participants whose ages spanned about 18 to 90 years. This receptor was taken from a woman between 40 and 55 years old with acute COVID-19. What was sequenced was PBMCs or T cells enriched from blood (not recorded which).

The CDR3 sequence: CASSETTGSNYGYTF. The CDR3 DNA reads as TGCGCCAGCAGCGAAACCACAGGGAGCAACTATGGCTACACCTTC. The V gene is TRBV5-1, the J gene TRBJ1-2; possibly TRBD1 for D (6 bases). Trimming took off 4 bases at V and 2 bases at J, with 15 bases between the two ends. Germline V gene lookup returns CDR1 SGHRS and CDR2 YFSETQ. The length of the CDR3 is 15 residues.